Shown below are 32 T cell receptor beta chains from a single sample sequenced in a study of blood T cell repertoires in COVID-19. The table came from immunoSEQ multiplex PCR; TCRdb's copy has only in-frame clones and leaves some out. The sample holds under 200,000 clones; 80% to 90% are singletons and the top ten take about 4.9%. Specimen: peripheral blood. These receptors came from an elderly woman with acute or convalescent COVID-19.

This clone appeared a single time. This chain connects TRBV6-6 to TRBJ2-5; TRBD2 agrees at 7 bases. V shed 5 bases and J 5 bases; nucleotides not matched to a gene: 8. CDR3 length equals 14 residues. Germline V lookup: CDR1 MNHNY, CDR2 SVGAGI (reference sequence). The CDR3: CASSLNLGGETQYF. The CDR3 DNA follows: TGTGCCAGCAGTCTAAACTTGGGAGGGGAGACCCAGTACTTC.

Many counts were recorded for this clone. V gene TRBV28 combines with J gene TRBJ2-3; D might be TRBD1 (5 bases). This CDR3 contains 16 residues. V shed 5 bases and J shed 2 bases, with 17 bases lying between them. Germline lookup yields CDR1 MDHEN and CDR2 SYDVKM. DNA for the CDR3: TGTGCCAGCAGTACTCAGGGTTTACCCTCCACAGATACGCAGTATTTT. Its protein is CASSTQGLPSTDTQYF. Using reference TRBV28 and TRBJ2-3 for the parts outside the CDR3, the full variable domain is DVKVTQSSRYLVKRTGEKVFLECVQDMDHENMFWYRQDPGLGLRLIYFSYDVKMKEKGDIPEGYSVSREKKERFSLILESASTNQTSMYLCASSTQGLPSTDTQYFGPGTRLTVL.

This clone was found a few times. The chain uses TRBV5-6 and TRBJ1-1, with 10 bases identical to TRBD1. CDR3 length equals 15 residues. CDR1 SGHDT and CDR2 YYEEEE come from the germline V gene. V was pared by 4 bases and J by 3 bases, with 6 bases of the junction left unmatched. The CDR3 region is CASSSRTGGHTEAFF. The CDR3 DNA reads as TGTGCCAGCAGCAGTAGGACAGGGGGACACACTGAAGCTTTCTTT. Full variable domain (outside the CDR3, taken from reference TRBV5-6 and TRBJ1-1): DAGVTQSPTHLIKTRGQQVTLRCSPKSGHDTVSWYQQALGQGPQFIFQYYEEEERQRGNFPDRFSGHQFPNYSSELNVNALLLGDSALYLCASSSRTGGHTEAFFGQGTRLTVV.

V is TRBV11-1 and J is TRBJ1-1, with TRBD1 matching over 7 bases. Germline assignment: CDR1 SGHAT and CDR2 FQDESV (reference sequence). Trimming took 6 bases from V and 4 from J; bases not matched to a gene: 5. The CDR3 runs 13 residues. CDR3 nucleotides: TGTGCCAGCAGGGACAGGTTGACCACTGAAGCTTTCTTT. Translating gives CASRDRLTTEAFF.

V and J are TRBV10-1 and TRBJ1-1; D gene uncertain. V was trimmed by 3 bases and J by 0 bases, leaving 11 bases between them. The V gene's germline CDR1 is WNHNN and CDR2 SYGVQD (reference sequence). The CDR3 is 15 residues long. In nucleotides, the CDR3 is TGCGCCAGCAGTGACACGGGTCTCATGAACACTGAAGCTTTCTTT. Residues: CASSDTGLMNTEAFF.

V is TRBV3-1 (or the pseudogene TRBV3-2) and J is TRBJ1-1; D remains unclear. Trimming pared 2 bases from V and 3 bases from J, leaving 10 bases between. CDR1 and CDR2 (germline): LGHDT, YNNKEL (reference sequence). The CDR3 totals 14 residues. CDR3 bases: TGTGCCAGCAGCCAATATGGGGAGTACACTGAAGCTTTCTTT. Translating it yields CASSQYGEYTEAFF.

This chain links TRBV18 with TRBJ2-2; TRBD2 is a possible D gene (5 bases). V lost 3 bases and J 6 bases, leaving 11 bases between the germline ends. The CDR3 runs to 14 residues. Germline lookup yields CDR1 KGHSH and CDR2 LQKENI. CDR3 sequence: CASSPRTGAGELFF. The CDR3 DNA reads as TGTGCCAGCTCACCCAGGACTGGGGCCGGGGAGCTGTTTTTT.

CDR3 in DNA: TGTGCCAGCAGTTCAAATCCTTCGTCCGGGACACAGAGGGGCTACACCTTC. Translating it yields CASSSNPSSGTQRGYTF. The rearrangement links TRBV27 to TRBJ1-2; a possible D gene is TRBD1 (6 bases). The CDR3 is 17 amino acids. The germline gives CDR1 MNHEY, CDR2 SMNVEV (reference sequence). V shed 4 bases and J shed 8 bases, with 26 bases lying between them.

This clone was recorded only once. The chain is built from TRBV15 and TRBJ2-1, with D perhaps matching TRBD2 (5 bases). Per germline, CDR1 LNHNV and CDR2 YYDKDF (reference sequence). This CDR3 is 14 amino acids long. V was pared by 4 bases and J by 8 bases, with 15 bases between. CDR3 coding DNA: TGTGCCACCAGCACTAGAACCGGGGATGATGAGCAGTTCTTC. Translated, it gives CATSTRTGDDEQFF.

The rearrangement links TRBV7-2 to TRBJ2-1; 8 bases match TRBD2. After removal of 4 bases from V and 0 bases from J, the junction contained 8 bases not matched to a gene. Germline V CDR1 and CDR2: SGHTA, FQGNSA. This CDR3 is 17 amino acids long. The CDR3 here is CASSSGPGRASYNEQFF. The CDR3 DNA reads TGTGCCAGCAGCTCAGGGCCCGGGAGGGCCTCCTACAATGAGCAGTTCTTC.

The chain employs TRBV14 and TRBJ2-3; 11 bases align to TRBD2. The V gene end was trimmed by 5 bases and the J gene end by 1 base; junction bases not matched to a gene: 8. CDR1 and CDR2 (germline): SGHDN, FVKESK. CDR3 size: 17 residues. Written as DNA, the CDR3 is TGTGCCAGCAGCACTAGCGGGAGCTTATTCGGCACAGATACGCAGTATTTT. Amino acid sequence: CASSTSGSLFGTDTQYF.

The chain is built from TRBV7-2 and TRBJ1-1, with a weak D call TRBD1 (6 bases). Germline loops: CDR1 SGHTA, CDR2 FQGNSA. The CDR3 spans 14 residues. The V end was cut by 5 bases, the J end by 4 bases, with 14 bases between. The CDR3 region is CASSPQGHSTEAFF. The CDR3 DNA sequence: TGTGCCAGCAGCCCACAGGGTCATAGCACTGAAGCTTTCTTT.

The rearrangement joins TRBV18 to TRBJ1-2, with TRBD1 matching over 8 bases. Germline loops: CDR1 KGHSH, CDR2 LQKENI. Unmatched junction bases numbered 15, after V lost 4 bases and J lost 8 bases. The CDR3 spans 16 residues. As DNA, the CDR3 is TGTGCCAGCTCACTTCGGACAGGGCTTGAGGTGGGCGGCTACACCTTC. Its translation: CASSLRTGLEVGGYTF.

The genes are TRBV7-2 and TRBJ2-1, with D possibly being TRBD2 (6 bases). V shed 2 bases and J shed 0 bases, with 11 bases lying between them. The V gene's germline CDR1 is SGHTA and CDR2 FQGNSA. The CDR3 is made up of 16 amino acids. The DNA of the CDR3 is TGTGCCAGCAGCTTAAGCGGGTCTTCCTCCTACAATGAGCAGTTCTTC. Encoded protein: CASSLSGSSSYNEQFF. Using reference TRBV7-2 and TRBJ2-1 for the parts outside the CDR3, the full variable domain is GAGVSQSPSNKVTEKGKDVELRCDPISGHTALYWYRQSLGQGLEFLIYFQGNSAPDKSGLPSDRFSAERTGGSVSTLTIQRTQQEDSAVYLCASSLSGSSSYNEQFFGPGTRLTVL.

V gene TRBV30 combines with J gene TRBJ2-2, with D unresolved. Per the germline V gene, CDR1 is GTSNPN and CDR2 is SVGIG (reference sequence). This CDR3 comprises 15 residues. V lost 0 bases and J 1 base, leaving 9 bases between the germline ends. As DNA, the CDR3 is TGTGCCTGGAGTGTGGGCCGCAAGAACACCGGGGAGCTGTTTTTT. Encoded protein: CAWSVGRKNTGELFF.

The gene calls are TRBV12-5 and TRBJ2-1, with unresolved D. The CDR3 consists of 12 residues. Between the trimmed V and J ends, which lost 4 bases and 4 bases, there was a span of 5 bases. Per the germline V gene, CDR1 is LGHNT and CDR2 is FRNRAP. The DNA of the CDR3 is TGTGCTAGTGGTTCGACATACAATGAGCAGTTCTTC. Encoded protein: CASGSTYNEQFF.

This clone was recorded once. The V gene is TRBV7-2, the J gene TRBJ2-1; the D gene is possibly TRBD1 (6 bases). The germline V gene has CDR1 SGHTA and CDR2 FQGNSA. The CDR3 loop spans 15 amino acids. The V and J ends lost 1 base and 4 bases respectively, with 11 bases between them. DNA of the CDR3: TGTGCCAGCAGCTTAGTCGGGACAACTTACAATGAGCAGTTCTTC. Protein sequence: CASSLVGTTYNEQFF.

This chain links TRBV5-4 with TRBJ2-3; D not certain. The CDR3 totals 15 residues. Germline values: CDR1 SGHNT, CDR2 YYREEE (reference sequence). Trimming left V 2 bases short and J 4 bases short, with 14 bases between. CDR3 coding DNA: TGTGCCAGCAGCTTAGGCGGTCGAGGCCCAGATACGCAGTATTTT. This encodes CASSLGGRGPDTQYF.

The chain employs TRBV28 and TRBJ1-3; D gene ambiguous. The CDR3 totals 15 residues. Germline V gives CDR1 MDHEN, CDR2 SYDVKM. The V end lost 1 base, the J end lost 3 bases, and 10 bases lay between the germline ends. The CDR3 spells CASSLLPTVGNTIYF. The CDR3 DNA follows: TGTGCCAGCAGTTTATTGCCCACGGTTGGAAACACCATATATTTT.

This chain links TRBV6-6 with TRBJ1-6; 9 bases match TRBD1. Losses at the gene ends were 5 bases for V and 7 bases for J; bases not matched to a gene: 6. Germline lookup yields CDR1 MNHNY and CDR2 SVGAGI (reference sequence). This CDR3 is 15 amino acids long. The CDR3 DNA is TGTGCCAGCAGTGACCGGACAGGGGAAAATTCACCCCTCCACTTT. This translates into CASSDRTGENSPLHF.

This clone was counted once. DNA for the CDR3: TGTGCCACCACCTGGGAGGGATCAGGCACAGATACGCAGTATTTT. This gives the protein CATTWEGSGTDTQYF. V gene TRBV19 combines with J gene TRBJ2-3, with 7 bases fitting TRBD2. J gave up 1 base and V 10 bases, and 11 bases lay outside the gene matches. Germline CDR1 reads LNHDA; CDR2 reads SQIVND (reference sequence). This CDR3 contains 15 residues.

This chain joins TRBV27 and TRBJ1-4; D is perhaps TRBD1 (6 bases). The germline gives CDR1 MNHEY, CDR2 SMNVEV (reference sequence). The CDR3 spans 14 residues. V was cut by 7 bases and J by 8 bases, with 17 bases left in between. The CDR3 DNA is TGTGCCAGCACTCCAGCGGGGGCGGGGGAAAAACTGTTTTTT. It specifies CASTPAGAGEKLFF.

This sequence joins TRBV6-6 and TRBJ1-1; D is possibly TRBD1 (6 bases). The ends were cut back, 4 bases at V and 1 base at J, with 13 bases in the middle. The CDR3 length is 15 residues. CDR1 MNHNY and CDR2 SVGAGI come from the germline V gene (reference sequence). The CDR3 DNA sequence: TGTGCCAGCAGTTCATCGTACAGGGAGAACACTGAAGCTTTCTTT. This translates into CASSSSYRENTEAFF.

This chain uses TRBV5-1 with TRBJ1-2; tentative D call: TRBD1 (6 bases). V was pared by 4 bases and J by 10 bases, with 20 bases between. The CDR3 covers 14 residues. Germline CDR1 is SGHRS and CDR2 is YFSETQ. The CDR3 DNA follows: TGCGCCAGCAGCCTAAAGGGGGGGACGGAAACCTACACCTTC. Protein product: CASSLKGGTETYTF.

J is TRBJ1-2 and V is TRBV9, with TRBD1 as a possible D gene (5 bases). The CDR3 runs 15 residues. Trimming took off 3 bases at V and 0 bases at J, with 12 bases between the two ends. CDR1 is SGDLS and CDR2 is YYNGEE in the germline V gene. In nucleotides, the CDR3 is TGTGCCAGCAGCGCGGGGGAACGAGCTAACTATGGCTACACCTTC. This encodes CASSAGERANYGYTF. The full variable domain, completed using reference TRBV9 and TRBJ1-2, is DSGVTQTPKHLITATGQRVTLRCSPRSGDLSVYWYQQSLDQGLQFLIQYYNGEERAKGNILERFSAQQFPDLHSELNLSSLELGDSALYFCASSAGERANYGYTFGSGTRLTVV.

The chain employs TRBV20-1 and TRBJ2-3; no reliable D call. V lost 6 bases to trimming and J lost 5 bases, with 9 bases between them. The CDR3 has 11 amino acids. Germline V gene lookup returns CDR1 DFQATT and CDR2 SNEGSKA (reference sequence). CDR3: CSAQRGDTQYF. The CDR3 region has the DNA TGCAGTGCCCAACGAGGAGATACGCAGTATTTT.

The chain couples TRBV28 to TRBJ1-5, with 9 bases that match TRBD1. J gave up 6 bases and V 6 bases, and 12 bases lay outside the gene matches. This CDR3 is built from 16 residues. Germline lookup yields CDR1 MDHEN and CDR2 SYDVKM. DNA of the CDR3: TGTGCCAGCAGCGGAATAGAACAGGGGGCAGGTCAGCCCCAGCATTTT. Residues: CASSGIEQGAGQPQHF.

The chain recombines TRBV7-2 with TRBJ2-7; no clear D. This CDR3 region has 16 residues. Germline loops: CDR1 SGHTA, CDR2 FQGNSA. The germline V and J ends were trimmed by 1 base and 0 bases, with 13 bases remaining between them. In DNA form, the CDR3 reads TGTGCCAGCAGCTTAGGATCCCAACTTTTCTCCTACGAGCAGTACTTC. The encoded protein is CASSLGSQLFSYEQYF.

At least ten counts were recorded for this clone. The gene calls are TRBV28 and TRBJ2-7; a possible D gene is TRBD1 (5 bases). The ends were cut back, 5 bases at V and 6 bases at J, with 11 bases in the middle. This CDR3 has 12 residues. Germline V gives CDR1 MDHEN, CDR2 SYDVKM. The CDR3 DNA reads TGTGCCAGCAGTCTGAGACAGTCCGAGCAGTACTTC. It is translated as CASSLRQSEQYF.

This clone was seen once. The rearrangement joins TRBV5-4 to TRBJ2-3; 9 bases fit TRBD2. The CDR3 spans 15 residues. V lost 3 bases and J lost 6; bases outside the gene matches: 8. Looked up from germline, CDR1 is SGHNT and CDR2 is YYREEE (reference sequence). The CDR3 bases are TGTGCCAGCAGCTCGACTAGCGGAGCAGGGGATACGCAGTATTTT. Encoded protein: CASSSTSGAGDTQYF.

V is TRBV19 and J is TRBJ1-6, with D perhaps matching TRBD1 (5 bases). CDR1 and CDR2 from the germline V gene are LNHDA and SQIVND (reference sequence). The V and J ends lost 3 bases and 8 bases respectively, with 11 bases between them. CDR3 length: 14 amino acids. CDR3: CASSMGQLDSPLHF. The CDR3 nucleotides read TGTGCCAGTAGTATGGGGCAGCTAGATTCACCCCTCCACTTT.

The chain carries TRBV18 and TRBJ1-2; perhaps TRBD1 as D (6 bases). Germline CDR1 KGHSH, CDR2 LQKENI. CDR3 size: 16 residues. The V and J ends lost 3 bases and 4 bases respectively, with 18 bases between them. DNA for the CDR3: TGTGCCAGCTCACCGATTTCGGCAGGGGTAGCCTATGGCTACACCTTC. It encodes CASSPISAGVAYGYTF.